This TCR beta chain derives from a study of T-cell memory formation after mild COVID-19. Study-wide context: Each donor largely had its own TCR clusters. Study-level findings and limits: A balance of CD4 and CD8 characterized clones contracting day 15 to 85, whereas later expanders leaned CD4+. Contracting CD8+ clones were enriched in EMRA, CD4+ mainly in CM and EM.

Using its own MiXCR run on the 5' RACE reads, TCRdb lists one record per CDR3 protein. The sample records hundreds of thousands of distinct CDR3 sequences, 17% being singletons. This clonotype was found a few times. Its cognate antigen is unknown. V lost 4 bases and J 6 bases, leaving 4 bases between the germline ends. The CDR3 is 11 residues long. Germline CDR1 is SGHDT and CDR2 is YYEEEE. The source material was PBMCs or a T cell subset sorted from them (not recorded which). This chain connects TRBV5-6 to TRBJ2-2; unclear D gene. The TCR was taken from an adult woman who had mild COVID-19 (a few samples of this study predate the infection). Cell type and time point are not known. The CDR3 spells CASSASGELFF. As DNA, the CDR3 is TGTGCCAGCAGCGCCTCCGGGGAGCTGTTTTTT. Drawing the rest from reference TRBV5-6 and TRBJ2-2, the complete variable domain is DAGVTQSPTHLIKTRGQQVTLRCSPKSGHDTVSWYQQALGQGPQFIFQYYEEEERQRGNFPDRFSGHQFPNYSSELNVNALLLGDSALYLCASSASGELFFGEGSRLTVL.